Shown below are 3 T cell receptor beta chains from a single sample sequenced in a study of blood T cells in healthy people across ages. Together with a sample-barcoded 5' primer, a J-beta primer mix was included in a second PCR lasting about 6 to 11 cycles. TCRdb called the 5' RACE reads again in MiXCR, with one record for every CDR3 protein. The repertoire holds about 1.6 million distinct CDR3 sequences, with roughly a third as singletons. Source material: blood. Every receptor here comes from a woman aged 30 to 39 in good health.

The V and J genes are TRBV1 and TRBJ2-3; TRBD2, the table's D call, was not compared with the DNA. TRBV1 is deemed a pseudogene. CDR3 length: 15 amino acids. DNA of the CDR3: TGCACCAGCACGCTGCTAGCGGGAGGGCCCGGTACGCAGTATTTT. Encoded protein: CTSTLLAGGPGTQYF.

The chain combines TRBV4-1 with TRBJ2-5; D remains unclear. The DNA end is a closer match to TRBJ2-7, so the J assignment may be wrong. Germline values: CDR1 MGHRA, CDR2 YSYEKL. The CDR3 has 13 amino acids. The CDR3 sequence is CASSFRTTHEQYF. The DNA of the CDR3 is TGCGCCAGCAGCTTTCGGACGACCCACGAGCAGTACTTC.

V usage is TRBV11-1 and J usage is TRBJ2-7; 12 bases agree with TRBD1. CDR3 length: 23 residues. Germline CDR1 reads SGHAT; CDR2 reads FQDESV (reference sequence). Trimming at V came to 0 bases and at J to 5 bases, leaving 26 bases not matched to a gene. The CDR3 protein is CASSLAGTGGRPGGARPTDEQYF. Written as DNA, the CDR3 is TGTGCCAGCAGCTTAGCGGGGACAGGGGGCCGGCCGGGCGGAGCCCGTCCTACGGACGAGCAGTACTTC.